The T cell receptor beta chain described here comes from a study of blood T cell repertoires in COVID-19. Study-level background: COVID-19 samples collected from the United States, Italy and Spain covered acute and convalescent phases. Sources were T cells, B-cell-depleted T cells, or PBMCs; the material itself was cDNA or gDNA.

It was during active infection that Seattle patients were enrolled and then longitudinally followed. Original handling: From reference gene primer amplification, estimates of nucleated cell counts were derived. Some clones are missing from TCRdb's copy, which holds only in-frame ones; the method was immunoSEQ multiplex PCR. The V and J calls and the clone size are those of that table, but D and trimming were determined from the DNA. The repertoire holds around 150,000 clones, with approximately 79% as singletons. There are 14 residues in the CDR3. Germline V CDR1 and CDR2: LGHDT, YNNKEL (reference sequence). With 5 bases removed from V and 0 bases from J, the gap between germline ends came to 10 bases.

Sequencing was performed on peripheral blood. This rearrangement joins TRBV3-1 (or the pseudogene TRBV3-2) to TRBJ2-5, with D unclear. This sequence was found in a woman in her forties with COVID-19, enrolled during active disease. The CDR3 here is CASSIVPYQETQYF. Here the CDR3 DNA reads TGTGCCAGCAGCATAGTTCCCTACCAAGAGACCCAGTACTTC.